In its sample, the clone carrying this T cell receptor beta chain was seen a few times. The antigen is unknown. This entry belongs to a study of vaccination and CD4 T cells after COVID-19. Study-level findings and limits: Although the median of SARS-CoV-2-reactive clonotypes rose from roughly 21 to 40, the change was not significant.

The treatment was: roughly 10-day PBMC culture with coronavirus spike peptide pools or control peptides (ViraFEST assay). Following expansion of antigen-specific T cells with peptide pools, ViraFEST then sequenced TCRs. An Oncomine TCR Beta short-read assay was used to sequence the DNA from cultured CD4+ T cells. TCRdb re-derived calls from the PCR reads in MiXCR, one entry per CDR3 protein. This sample has 20,000 to 25,000 distinct CDR3 sequences; around 62% occur once, and the top ten carry roughly 23%. Sample: CD4+ T cells from blood, cultured in vitro, taken before SARS-CoV-2 vaccination. The origin of this receptor is a human donor who received a COVID-19 vaccine.

CDR3 sequence reads: CATSRGHNTEAFF. For the CDR3, the DNA is TGTGCCACCAGCAGAGGACACAACACTGAAGCTTTCTTT. The gene calls are TRBV15 and TRBJ1-1; no firm D call. The CDR3 consists of 13 residues. With 1 base removed from V and 2 bases from J, the gap between germline ends came to 5 bases. Germline values: CDR1 LNHNV, CDR2 YYDKDF (reference sequence). Drawing the rest from reference TRBV15 and TRBJ1-1, the complete variable domain is DAMVIQNPRYQVTQFGKPVTLSCSQTLNHNVMYWYQQKSSQAPKLLFHYYDKDFNNEADTPDNFQSRRPNTSFCFLDIRSPGLGDTAMYLCATSRGHNTEAFFGQGTRLTVV.